These 9 T cell receptor beta chains came from one sample sequenced in a study of T cell responses to AZD1222 COVID-19 vaccine. TCRdb's table, derived via immunoSEQ multiplex PCR, lists solely in-frame clones and lacks some. Of 130,000 to 150,000 clones listed, under 95% were seen once; the top ten hold 5.2%. Sequences were derived from peripheral blood, sampled on day 0 of AZD1222 vaccination. The receptor set was obtained from an adult in good health.

The chain links TRBV2 to TRBJ2-1; no reliable D call. CDR3 length: 14 residues. V gave up 8 bases and J gave up 3 bases, with 14 bases separating them. CDR1 and CDR2 from the germline V gene are SNHLY and FYNNEI. CDR3 region: CASGLGRSYNEQFF. The CDR3 DNA is TGTGCCAGCGGCCTAGGACGGAGCTACAATGAGCAGTTCTTC.

The chain is built from TRBV7-9 and TRBJ2-7, with 9 positions matching TRBD2. Germline values: CDR1 SEHNR, CDR2 FQNEAQ (reference sequence). After removal of 3 bases from V and 3 bases from J, the junction contained 6 bases not matched to a gene. The length of the CDR3 is 15 residues. CDR3 DNA sequence: TGTGCCAGCAGCTTTCCTAGCGGGGTGATCTACGAGCAGTACTTC. It encodes CASSFPSGVIYEQYF.

The J gene is TRBJ1-4, the V gene TRBV27; D is unresolved. Germline V gene sequence: CDR1 MNHEY, CDR2 SMNVEV (reference sequence). CDR3 length: 14 amino acids. Trimming shortened V by 4 bases and J by 7 bases, and 13 bases separated the two germline ends. In DNA form, the CDR3 reads TGTGCCAGCAGTTGGGGTGGGGAGAGTGAAAAACTGTTTTTT. Protein product: CASSWGGESEKLFF.

In this sample, this clone turned up once. The rearrangement uses TRBV16 and TRBJ1-5; perhaps TRBD1 as D (5 bases). The CDR3 sequence is 13 residues long. CDR1 KGHSY and CDR2 FQNENV come from the germline V gene. V lost 4 bases, J lost 5 bases, and 9 bases lay in between. The CDR3 spells CASSPGRDQPQHF. CDR3 in DNA: TGTGCCAGCAGCCCAGGGAGGGATCAGCCCCAGCATTTT. The whole variable domain, remainder taken from reference TRBV16 and TRBJ1-5, is GEEVAQTPKHLVRGEGQKAKLYCAPIKGHSYVFWYQQVLKNEFKFLISFQNENVFDETGMPKERFSAKCLPNSPCSLEIQATKLEDSAVYFCASSPGRDQPQHFGDGTRLSIL.

This clone is a singleton in its sample. The genes are TRBV12-3 or TRBV12-4 and TRBJ2-4, with TRBD1 matching 7 bases. After removal of 4 bases from V and 11 bases from J, the junction contained 8 bases not matched to a gene. The CDR3 has 13 residues. CDR3 sequence reads: CASSSSTGFVQYF. For the CDR3, the DNA is TGTGCCAGCAGTTCCTCGACAGGGTTCGTTCAGTACTTC.

This chain links TRBV19 with TRBJ2-2; D is unclear. This CDR3 comprises 12 residues. V dropped 6 bases and J dropped 4 bases, with 6 bases sitting between them. CDR1 is LNHDA, CDR2 SQIVND, per germline (reference sequence). The CDR3 loop reads CASRVATGELFF. The CDR3 bases are TGTGCCAGTAGAGTCGCCACCGGGGAGCTGTTTTTT.

This clone was found once. The gene calls are TRBV6-4 and TRBJ2-1; D may match TRBD1 or TRBD2 (6 bases each). The germline V gene encodes CDR1 MRHNA and CDR2 SNTAGT. Trimming took off 2 bases at V and 3 bases at J, with 8 bases between the two ends. The CDR3 runs to 14 residues. This chain's CDR3 is CASSDRGDYNEQFF. In nucleotides, the CDR3 is TGTGCCAGCAGTGACAGGGGGGACTACAATGAGCAGTTCTTC.

The rearrangement uses TRBV2 and TRBJ1-1, with D hard to call. The CDR3 has 11 residues. The V and J ends lost 5 bases and 1 base respectively, with 2 bases between them. Germline CDR1 is SNHLY and CDR2 is FYNNEI. CDR3 DNA sequence: TGTGCCAGCAGTACGAACACTGAAGCTTTCTTT. Translating gives CASSTNTEAFF.

The gene calls are TRBV11-2 and TRBJ1-2; the match to TRBD1 covers 8 bases. CDR3 length equals 16 residues. The V segment lost 4 bases and the J segment 8 bases; nucleotides outside the gene matches: 15. Germline assignment: CDR1 SGHAT and CDR2 FQNNGV. The CDR3 DNA sequence: TGTGCCAGCAGCTCAATCACTGGACAGGGATGGGGCGGCTACACCTTC. It yields the protein CASSSITGQGWGGYTF.